The 3 T cell receptor beta chains below all came from one sample that was sequenced in a study of beta chain features in type 1 diabetes. Isolated RNA was reverse transcribed in full, so expressed TCRB transcripts were sequenced. The assay was immunoSEQ multiplex PCR, and TCRdb's table has in-frame clones only and misses some. The sample holds around 500,000 clones, about an eighth seen once. Sequencing input: naive CD4+ T cells from blood. These receptors originate from a woman aged 18-35 years in good health.

This clone was seen a handful of times. J is TRBJ2-7 and V is TRBV7-2; no clear D gene. V was pared by 1 base and J by 2 bases, with 15 bases between. CDR3 length: 16 amino acids. Germline CDR1 is SGHTA and CDR2 is FQGNSA. Here the CDR3 reads CASSLERSRTPYEQYF. In DNA, the CDR3 is TGTGCCAGCAGCTTAGAGAGGAGCCGGACCCCCTACGAGCAGTACTTC.

At least ten counts were recorded for this clone. The genes are TRBV29-1 and TRBJ2-5, with 8 bases identical to TRBD2. After removal of 6 bases from V and 5 bases from J, the junction contained 8 bases not matched to a gene. This CDR3 has 13 residues. Germline CDR1 reads SQVTM; CDR2 reads ANQGSEA. This chain's CDR3 is CSVLPGGRETQYF. CDR3 bases: TGCAGCGTCCTACCGGGGGGGCGTGAGACCCAGTACTTC.

The chain is built from TRBV29-1 and TRBJ2-5, with 8 bases matching TRBD1. Germline CDR1 is SQVTM and CDR2 is ANQGSEA. The trim removed 7 bases at V and 1 base at J, leaving 8 bases unmatched. This CDR3 has 14 residues. The CDR3 DNA is TGCAGCGCTTGGGACAGGATTTTCCAAGAGACCCAGTACTTC. Translated: CSAWDRIFQETQYF.